What follows are 24 T cell receptor beta chains derived from one specimen sequenced in a study of cytomegalovirus exposure and HLA in healthy donors. It was with 60 Vbeta and 13 Jbeta primers that the PCR ran. The data were produced by immunoSEQ multiplex PCR, yet TCRdb's version contains in-frame clones alone and is incomplete. The sample table includes around 140,000 clones. Sequenced: PBMCs. The receptors were sampled from a woman aged 18-29 years in good health and CMV-seronegative.

The chain recombines TRBV18 with TRBJ1-1, with TRBD1 matching over 8 bases. CDR3 length equals 15 residues. The trim removed 0 bases at V and 5 bases at J, leaving 5 bases unmatched. Germline assignment: CDR1 KGHSH and CDR2 LQKENI. CDR3 residues: CASSPPDRVRTEAFF. In nucleotides, the CDR3 is TGTGCCAGCTCACCACCGGACAGGGTTCGGACTGAAGCTTTCTTT.

V and J are TRBV5-1 and TRBJ1-1; TRBD1 matches 7 bases. CDR1 is SGHRS and CDR2 is YFSETQ in the germline V gene. The CDR3 contains 15 residues. V dropped 7 bases and J dropped 4; count of bases not matched to a gene: 13. CDR3 DNA sequence: TGCGCCAGCGGGGTAAAACAGGGGTGGAGCACTGAAGCTTTCTTT. This sequence encodes CASGVKQGWSTEAFF.

This rearrangement joins TRBV19 to TRBJ2-1; D gene ambiguous. V was shortened by 6 bases and J by 3 bases, with 3 bases between the two germline ends. This CDR3 has 11 amino acids. The V gene's germline CDR1 is LNHDA and CDR2 SQIVND (reference sequence). The CDR3 loop is CASSHYNEQFF. The CDR3 DNA is TGTGCCAGTAGCCACTACAATGAGCAGTTCTTC.

The rearrangement joins TRBV7-2 to TRBJ2-3; 8 bases are a match to TRBD2. Germline assignment: CDR1 SGHTA and CDR2 FQGNSA. The CDR3 spans 15 residues. V lost 6 bases and J lost 4; bases outside the gene matches: 9. CDR3 nucleotides: TGTGCCAGCAGAGCGAGCGGGAGTGTGGCAGATACGCAGTATTTT. Translating gives CASRASGSVADTQYF.

This rearrangement joins TRBV30 to TRBJ1-4, with a possible D match to TRBD1 (5 bases). Looked up from germline, CDR1 is GTSNPN and CDR2 is SVGIG (reference sequence). This CDR3 is built from 16 residues. Trimming cost V 4 bases and J 0 bases, with 15 bases left between them. CDR3 amino acids: CAWMPMTAATNEKLFF. The DNA of the CDR3 is TGTGCCTGGATGCCCATGACAGCCGCAACTAATGAAAAACTGTTTTTT.

Details on this clone: Other nucleotide sequences in the sample specify the same CDR3. The chain links TRBV29-1 to TRBJ1-1; 7 bases are a match to TRBD1. The CDR3 length is 11 residues. CDR1 and CDR2 (germline): SQVTM, ANQGSEA. The J segment lost 5 bases and the V segment lost 6 bases, leaving 3 bases of the junction unmatched. The CDR3 region has the DNA TGCAGCGTGCTCAGGGGGACTGAAGCTTTCTTT. Protein: CSVLRGTEAFF.

The CDR3 bases are TGTGCCAGCAGTTCCCGACTAAATGAGCAGTTCTTC. This gives the protein CASSSRLNEQFF. The rearrangement joins TRBV27 to TRBJ2-1; a weak D match, TRBD2 (5 bases). This CDR3 comprises 12 residues. The ends were cut back, 4 bases at V and 7 bases at J, with 8 bases in the middle. CDR1 MNHEY and CDR2 SMNVEV come from the germline V gene (reference sequence).

The V gene is TRBV7-9, the J gene TRBJ1-1; unclear D gene. CDR1 SEHNR and CDR2 FQNEAQ come from the germline V gene (reference sequence). Trimming took 2 bases from V and 2 from J, leaving 3 bases between them. This CDR3 contains 12 residues. CDR3 in DNA: TGTGCCAGCAGCTTAACAAACACTGAAGCTTTCTTT. This encodes CASSLTNTEAFF.

V and J are TRBV25-1 and TRBJ1-1, with D tentatively TRBD1 (5 bases). Germline V lookup: CDR1 MGHDK, CDR2 SYGVNS. This CDR3 is 14 amino acids long. V was shortened by 3 bases and J by 5 bases, with 13 bases between the two germline ends. CDR3: CASSDTGRGTEAFF. The CDR3 DNA is TGTGCCAGCAGTGATACGGGTAGGGGTACTGAAGCTTTCTTT.

The chain uses TRBV4-1 and TRBJ1-5, with TRBD1 matching over 8 bases. Germline-derived CDR1 and CDR2 are MGHRA and YSYEKL. Trimming took 1 base from V and 7 from J; bases not matched to a gene: 6. This CDR3 is built from 15 residues. CDR3 in amino acids: CASSQGQGHLQPQHF. Here the CDR3 DNA reads TGCGCCAGCAGCCAAGGACAGGGGCATCTCCAGCCCCAGCATTTT.

The CDR3 DNA is TGTGCCAGCAGCTTAGCTAGCGGGAGAAGTGAGGAGACCCAGTACTTC. This encodes CASSLASGRSEETQYF. The chain uses TRBV7-2 and TRBJ2-5; 9 positions match TRBD2. Looked up from germline, CDR1 is SGHTA and CDR2 is FQGNSA. With 0 bases clipped from V and 5 bases from J, the junction kept 7 bases outside the gene matches. The CDR3 has 16 amino acids.

CDR3 residues: CASSLTSGQEGRVAEQFF. The CDR3 DNA is TGCGCCAGCAGCTTGACTAGCGGGCAGGAGGGCCGGGTCGCTGAGCAGTTCTTC. This chain uses TRBV5-1 with TRBJ2-1; 9 bases are a match to TRBD2. The J segment lost 9 bases and the V segment lost 1 base, leaving 17 bases of the junction unmatched. This CDR3 is 18 amino acids long. Germline V lookup: CDR1 SGHRS, CDR2 YFSETQ.

The V gene is TRBV28, the J gene TRBJ2-5, with TRBD2 identical over 14 bases. The germline gives CDR1 MDHEN, CDR2 SYDVKM. The CDR3 spans 19 residues. V was pared by 3 bases and J by 7 bases, with 16 bases of the junction left unmatched. CDR3 in DNA: TGTGCCAGCAGTTTTGGTACCGGGACTAGCGGGAGCCGACCGGCGACCCAGTACTTC. This sequence encodes CASSFGTGTSGSRPATQYF.

The V gene is TRBV29-1, the J gene TRBJ1-1; tentative D call: TRBD1 (5 bases). CDR1 and CDR2 from the germline V gene are SQVTM and ANQGSEA. The CDR3 is made up of 12 amino acids. Trimming took off 8 bases at V and 8 bases at J, with 18 bases between the two ends. Here the CDR3 DNA reads TGCAGCCCCAGTTGGGGCCTAAAAGAAGCTTTCTTT. It translates to CSPSWGLKEAFF. The full variable domain, its missing parts supplied by reference TRBV29-1 and TRBJ1-1, is SAVISQKPSRDICQRGTSLTIQCQVDSQVTMMFWYRQQPGQSLTLIATANQGSEATYESGFVIDKFPISRPNLTFSTLTVSNMSPEDSSIYLCSPSWGLKEAFFGQGTRLTVV.

The chain employs TRBV18 and TRBJ1-2, with a tentative D call TRBD1 (6 bases). The CDR3 totals 14 residues. V dropped 2 bases and J dropped 7 bases, with 14 bases sitting between them. The germline CDR1 and CDR2 sequences are KGHSH and LQKENI. CDR3 amino acids: CASSPEQGIGGYTF. As DNA, the CDR3 is TGTGCCAGCTCACCAGAACAGGGAATAGGTGGCTACACCTTC.

V gene TRBV28 combines with J gene TRBJ1-5, with a weak D call TRBD1 (5 bases). The CDR3 totals 14 residues. Trimming shortened V by 5 bases and J by 5 bases, and 13 bases separated the two germline ends. CDR1 and CDR2 (germline): MDHEN, SYDVKM. The CDR3 loop is CASSRGGSYQPQHF. The CDR3 DNA reads as TGTGCCAGCAGTCGGGGGGGATCCTATCAGCCCCAGCATTTT.

The chain links TRBV7-9 to TRBJ2-2; weak D call: TRBD2 (5 bases). Germline CDR1 is SEHNR and CDR2 is FQNEAQ (reference sequence). The CDR3 covers 13 residues. V was clipped by 4 bases and J by 6 bases, with 9 bases between them. CDR3 in DNA: TGTGCCAGCAGCTCCACTAGGGCCGGGGAGCTGTTTTTT. It is translated as CASSSTRAGELFF. Drawing the rest from reference TRBV7-9 and TRBJ2-2, the complete variable domain is DTGVSQNPRHKITKRGQNVTFRCDPISEHNRLYWYRQTLGQGPEFLTYFQNEAQLEKSRLLSDRFSAERPKGSFSTLEIQRTEQGDSAMYLCASSSTRAGELFFGEGSRLTVL.

The CDR3 nucleotides read TGTGCCACTACGGGCAGGGGGATAAGCTACACCTTC. Its translation is CATTGRGISYTF. This chain uses TRBV19 with TRBJ1-2; 7 positions agree with TRBD1. The CDR3 has 12 residues. V was clipped by 10 bases and J by 9 bases; unmatched bases: 11. The germline V gene encodes CDR1 LNHDA and CDR2 SQIVND (reference sequence). Full variable domain (rest looked up from reference TRBV19 and TRBJ1-2): DGGITQSPKYLFRKEGQNVTLSCEQNLNHDAMYWYRQDPGQGLRLIYYSQIVNDFQKGDIAEGYSVSREKKESFPLTVTSAQKNPTAFYLCATTGRGISYTFGSGTRLTVV.

The rearrangement links TRBV6-1 to TRBJ2-7, with 11 bases that match TRBD2. Per germline, CDR1 MNHNS and CDR2 SASEGT. The CDR3 runs 15 residues. V lost 7 bases, J lost 3 bases, and 8 bases stayed unmatched. DNA for the CDR3: TGTGCCAGCAACGAAGGACTAGCGGGTCGCTACGAGCAGTACGTC. It is translated as CASNEGLAGRYEQYV.

The chain links TRBV30 to TRBJ2-1, with 16 bases that match TRBD2. The V and J ends lost 5 bases and 6 bases, in that order; junction bases with no gene match: 10. Germline loops: CDR1 GTSNPN, CDR2 SVGIG (reference sequence). CDR3 length equals 17 residues. The CDR3 spells CAWDTGLAGGISNEQFF. For the CDR3, the DNA is TGTGCCTGGGATACGGGACTAGCGGGAGGGATATCCAATGAGCAGTTCTTC.

The chain joins TRBV30 to TRBJ2-5; the D gene is possibly TRBD1 (6 bases). The CDR3 runs 14 residues. V lost 6 bases and J 1 base, leaving 15 bases between the germline ends. Germline CDR1 and CDR2: GTSNPN and SVGIG (reference sequence). This CDR3 reads CACNRVESQETQYF. The CDR3 DNA is TGTGCCTGTAACAGGGTTGAATCCCAAGAGACCCAGTACTTC.

The chain employs TRBV7-6 and TRBJ2-1, with TRBD2 identical over 11 bases. This CDR3 is built from 17 residues. The ends lost 1 base at V and 9 bases at J; junction bases unmatched: 11. Looked up from germline, CDR1 is SGHVS and CDR2 is FNYEAQ. The CDR3 sequence is CASSLGLAGGMGGEQFF. The CDR3, as DNA: TGTGCCAGCAGCTTAGGGCTAGCGGGAGGAATGGGGGGTGAGCAGTTCTTC. Combining the CDR3 with reference TRBV7-6 and TRBJ2-1 gives the whole variable domain GAGVSQSPRYKVTKRGQDVALRCDPISGHVSLYWYRQALGQGPEFLTYFNYEAQQDKSGLPNDRFSAERPEGSISTLTIQRTEQRDSAMYRCASSLGLAGGMGGEQFFGPGTRLTVL.

The rearrangement uses TRBV7-3 and TRBJ2-2; 13 positions agree with TRBD2. The J segment lost 3 bases and the V segment lost 5 bases, leaving 3 bases of the junction unmatched. The CDR3 is 16 residues long. CDR1 and CDR2 (germline): SGHTA, FQGTGA. Here the CDR3 DNA reads TGTGCCAGCAGCGCGGGACTAGCGGGACACACCGGGGAGCTGTTTTTT. This codes for CASSAGLAGHTGELFF.

J is TRBJ2-7 and V is TRBV29-1; D remains ambiguous. The CDR3 loop spans 13 amino acids. The germline V and J ends were trimmed by 3 bases and 2 bases, with 11 bases remaining between them. The germline V gene encodes CDR1 SQVTM and CDR2 ANQGSEA. The DNA for the CDR3 is TGCAGCGTTGAGGAAGACTGGACCTACGAGCAGTACTTC. Its protein is CSVEEDWTYEQYF.